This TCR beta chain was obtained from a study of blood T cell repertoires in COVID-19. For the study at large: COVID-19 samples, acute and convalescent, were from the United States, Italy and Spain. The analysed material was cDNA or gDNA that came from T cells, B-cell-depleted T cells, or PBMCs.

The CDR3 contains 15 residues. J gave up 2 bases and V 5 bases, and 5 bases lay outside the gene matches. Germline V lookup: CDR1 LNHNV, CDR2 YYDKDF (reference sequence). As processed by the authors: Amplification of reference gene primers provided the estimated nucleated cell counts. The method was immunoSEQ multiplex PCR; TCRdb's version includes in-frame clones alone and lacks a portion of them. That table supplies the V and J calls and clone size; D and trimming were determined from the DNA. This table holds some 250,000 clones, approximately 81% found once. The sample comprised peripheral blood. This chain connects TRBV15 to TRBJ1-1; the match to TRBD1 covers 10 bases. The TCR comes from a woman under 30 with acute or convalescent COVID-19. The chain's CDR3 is CATSGRTGGNTEAFF. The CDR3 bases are TGTGCCACCAGCGGGCGGACAGGGGGAAACACTGAAGCTTTCTTT.